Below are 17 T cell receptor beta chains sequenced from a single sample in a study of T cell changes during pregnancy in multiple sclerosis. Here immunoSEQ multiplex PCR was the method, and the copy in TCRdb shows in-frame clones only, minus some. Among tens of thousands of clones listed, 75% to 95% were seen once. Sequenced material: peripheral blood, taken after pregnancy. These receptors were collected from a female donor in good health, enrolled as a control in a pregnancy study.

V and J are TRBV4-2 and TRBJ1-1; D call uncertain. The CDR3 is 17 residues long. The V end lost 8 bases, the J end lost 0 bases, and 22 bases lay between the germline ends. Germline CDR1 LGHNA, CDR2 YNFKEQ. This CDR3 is CASRSEENQGMNTEAFF. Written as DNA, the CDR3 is TGTGCCAGCCGATCTGAGGAAAATCAAGGCATGAACACTGAAGCTTTCTTT.

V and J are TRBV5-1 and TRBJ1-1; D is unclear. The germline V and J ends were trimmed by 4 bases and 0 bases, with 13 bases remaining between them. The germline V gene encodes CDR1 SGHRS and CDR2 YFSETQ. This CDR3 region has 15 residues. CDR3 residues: CASSPKRGMNTEAFF. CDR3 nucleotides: TGCGCCAGCAGCCCGAAACGGGGTATGAACACTGAAGCTTTCTTT. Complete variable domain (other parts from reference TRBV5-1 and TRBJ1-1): KAGVTQTPRYLIKTRGQQVTLSCSPISGHRSVSWYQQTPGQGLQFLFEYFSETQRNKGNFPGRFSGRQFSNSRSEMNVSTLELGDSALYLCASSPKRGMNTEAFFGQGTRLTVV.

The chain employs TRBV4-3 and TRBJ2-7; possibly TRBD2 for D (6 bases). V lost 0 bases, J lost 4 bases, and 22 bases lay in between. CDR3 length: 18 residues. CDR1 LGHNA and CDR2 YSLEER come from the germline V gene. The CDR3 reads CASSQEFVRGTGSYEQYF. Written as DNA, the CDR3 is TGCGCCAGCAGCCAAGAATTTGTGCGAGGGACTGGGAGTTACGAGCAGTACTTC.

CDR3 residues: CASSLDRDGYTF. CDR3 bases: TGCGCCAGCAGCTTGGACAGGGATGGCTACACCTTC. The chain carries TRBV5-1 and TRBJ1-2; tentatively, D is TRBD1 (6 bases). V lost 0 bases and J 6 bases, leaving 6 bases between the germline ends. CDR3 length equals 12 residues. Germline V gene lookup returns CDR1 SGHRS and CDR2 YFSETQ. The whole variable domain, remainder taken from reference TRBV5-1 and TRBJ1-2, is KAGVTQTPRYLIKTRGQQVTLSCSPISGHRSVSWYQQTPGQGLQFLFEYFSETQRNKGNFPGRFSGRQFSNSRSEMNVSTLELGDSALYLCASSLDRDGYTFGSGTRLTVV.

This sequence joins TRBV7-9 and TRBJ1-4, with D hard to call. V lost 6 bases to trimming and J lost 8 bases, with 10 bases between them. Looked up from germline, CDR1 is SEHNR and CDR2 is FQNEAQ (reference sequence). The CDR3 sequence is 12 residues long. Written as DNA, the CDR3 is TGTGCCAGCAGGGCTTCCTGGGAAAAACTGTTTTTT. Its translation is CASRASWEKLFF.

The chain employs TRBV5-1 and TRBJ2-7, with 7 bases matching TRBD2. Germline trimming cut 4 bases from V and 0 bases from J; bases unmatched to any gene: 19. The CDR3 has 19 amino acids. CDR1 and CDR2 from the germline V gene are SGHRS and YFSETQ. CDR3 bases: TGCGCCAGCAGCCCACAGTCCTGGGGGGGTAGGAGCTACTCCTACGAGCAGTACTTC. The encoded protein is CASSPQSWGGRSYSYEQYF. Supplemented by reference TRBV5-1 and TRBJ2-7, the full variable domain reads KAGVTQTPRYLIKTRGQQVTLSCSPISGHRSVSWYQQTPGQGLQFLFEYFSETQRNKGNFPGRFSGRQFSNSRSEMNVSTLELGDSALYLCASSPQSWGGRSYSYEQYFGPGTRLTVT.

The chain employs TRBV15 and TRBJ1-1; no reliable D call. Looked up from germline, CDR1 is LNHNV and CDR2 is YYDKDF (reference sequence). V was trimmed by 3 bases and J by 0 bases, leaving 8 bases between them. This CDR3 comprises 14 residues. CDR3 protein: CATSRPGLNTEAFF. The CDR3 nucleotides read TGTGCCACCAGCAGGCCGGGGTTGAACACTGAAGCTTTCTTT.

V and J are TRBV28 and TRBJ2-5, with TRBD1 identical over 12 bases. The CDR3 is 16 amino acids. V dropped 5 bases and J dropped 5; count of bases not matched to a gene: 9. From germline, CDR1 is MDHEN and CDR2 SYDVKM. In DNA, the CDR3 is TGTGCCAGCAGTCCTATGGGACAGGGGGCGGGGGAGACCCAGTACTTC. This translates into CASSPMGQGAGETQYF.

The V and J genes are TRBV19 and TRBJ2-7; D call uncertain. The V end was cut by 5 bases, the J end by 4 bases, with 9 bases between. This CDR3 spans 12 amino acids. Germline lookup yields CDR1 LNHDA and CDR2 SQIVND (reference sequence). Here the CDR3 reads CASSRGWYEQYF. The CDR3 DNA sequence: TGTGCCAGTAGTCGCGGTTGGTACGAGCAGTACTTC.

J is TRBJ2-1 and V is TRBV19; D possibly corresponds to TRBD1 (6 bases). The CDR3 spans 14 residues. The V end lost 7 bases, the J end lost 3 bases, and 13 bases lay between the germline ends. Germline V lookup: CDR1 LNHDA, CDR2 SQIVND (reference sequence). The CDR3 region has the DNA TGTGCCAGTAACCCTGGGGGCCTCTACAATGAGCAGTTCTTC. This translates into CASNPGGLYNEQFF.

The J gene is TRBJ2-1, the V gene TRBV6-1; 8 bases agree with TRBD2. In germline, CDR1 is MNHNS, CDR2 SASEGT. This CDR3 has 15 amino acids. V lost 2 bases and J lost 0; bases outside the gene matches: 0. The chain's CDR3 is CASSELAGSYNEQFF. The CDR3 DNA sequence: TGTGCCAGCAGTGAACTAGCGGGCTCCTACAATGAGCAGTTCTTC.

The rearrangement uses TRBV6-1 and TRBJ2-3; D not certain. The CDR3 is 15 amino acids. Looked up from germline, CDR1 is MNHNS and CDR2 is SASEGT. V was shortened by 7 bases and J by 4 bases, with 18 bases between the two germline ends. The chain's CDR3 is CASKRSGTVADTQYF. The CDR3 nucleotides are TGTGCCAGCAAACGTTCAGGAACAGTGGCAGATACGCAGTATTTT.

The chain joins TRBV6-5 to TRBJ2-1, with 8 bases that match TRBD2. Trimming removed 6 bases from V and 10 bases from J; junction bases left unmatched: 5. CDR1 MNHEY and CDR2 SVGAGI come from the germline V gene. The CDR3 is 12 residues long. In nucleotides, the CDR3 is TGTGCCAGCAGCGGATCGGGGGGGGAGCAGTTCTTC. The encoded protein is CASSGSGGEQFF.

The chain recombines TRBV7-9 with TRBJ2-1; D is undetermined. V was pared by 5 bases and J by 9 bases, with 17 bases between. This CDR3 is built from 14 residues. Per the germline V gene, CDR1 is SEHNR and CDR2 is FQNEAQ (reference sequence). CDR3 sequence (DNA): TGTGCCAGCAGCCGAATCCCCGATAGCAGTGAGCAGTTCTTC. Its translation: CASSRIPDSSEQFF.

This chain's CDR3 is CASSLRQGRAGNTEAFF. CDR3 nucleotide sequence: TGTGCCAGCAGCTTAAGACAGGGGAGAGCGGGGAACACTGAAGCTTTCTTT. The chain has TRBV7-8 and TRBJ1-1, with 8 bases fitting TRBD1. Losses at the gene ends were 2 bases for V and 1 base for J; bases not matched to a gene: 9. This CDR3 is built from 17 residues. Germline loops: CDR1 SGHVS, CDR2 FQNEAQ.

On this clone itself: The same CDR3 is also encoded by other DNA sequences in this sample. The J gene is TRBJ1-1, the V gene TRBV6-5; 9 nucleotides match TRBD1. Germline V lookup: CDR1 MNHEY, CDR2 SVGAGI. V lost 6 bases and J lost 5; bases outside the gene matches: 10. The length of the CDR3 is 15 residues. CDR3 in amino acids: CASRRGQGWDTEAFF. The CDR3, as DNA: TGTGCCAGCAGACGAGGACAGGGGTGGGATACTGAAGCTTTCTTT.

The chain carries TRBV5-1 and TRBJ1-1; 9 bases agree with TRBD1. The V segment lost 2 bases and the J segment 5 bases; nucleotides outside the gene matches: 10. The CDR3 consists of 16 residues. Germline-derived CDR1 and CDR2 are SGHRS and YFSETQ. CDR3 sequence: CASSFDPQGASTEAFF. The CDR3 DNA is TGCGCCAGCAGCTTCGACCCACAGGGGGCGAGTACTGAAGCTTTCTTT.